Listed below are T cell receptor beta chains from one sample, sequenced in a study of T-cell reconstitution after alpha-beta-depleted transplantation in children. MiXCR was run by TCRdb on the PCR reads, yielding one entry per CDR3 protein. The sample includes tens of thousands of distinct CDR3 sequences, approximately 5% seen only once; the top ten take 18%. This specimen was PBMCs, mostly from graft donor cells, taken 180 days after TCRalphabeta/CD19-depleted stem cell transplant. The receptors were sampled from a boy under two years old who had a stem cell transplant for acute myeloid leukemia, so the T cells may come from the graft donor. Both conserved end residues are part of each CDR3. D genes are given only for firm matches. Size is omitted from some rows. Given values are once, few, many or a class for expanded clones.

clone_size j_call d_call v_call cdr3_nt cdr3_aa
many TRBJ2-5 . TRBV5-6 TGTGCCAGCAGCCCCCGTGCGCAAGAGACCCAGTACTTC CASSPRAQETQYF
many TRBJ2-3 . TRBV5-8 TGTGCCAGCAGCAAAAGTACAGCGGCGGATACGCAGTATTTT CASSKSTAADTQYF
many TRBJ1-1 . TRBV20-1 TGCAGTGCTAGAGAACGGGCGGATAACACTGAAGCTTTCTTT CSARERADNTEAFF
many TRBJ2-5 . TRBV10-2 TGCGCCAGCAGTGAGTCGCAGGCTGGGGACGCGGAGACCCAGTACTTC CASSESQAGDAETQYF
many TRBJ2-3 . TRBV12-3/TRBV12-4 TGTGCCAGCGGTAAAGTCAGCACAGATACGCAGTATTTT CASGKVSTDTQYF
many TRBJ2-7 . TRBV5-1 TGCGCCAGCAGCTTGGTCGGCGCAGGGAGCTCCTACGAGCAGTACTTC CASSLVGAGSSYEQYF
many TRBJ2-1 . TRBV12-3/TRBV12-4 TGTGCCAGCAGTTCCGGGGAGGAGGACAGGCAGTCCAATGAGCAGTTCTTC CASSSGEEDRQSNEQFF
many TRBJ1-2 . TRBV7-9 TGTGCCAGCAGCTTAGAGGCCGGCCGGCGGTTCTTC CASSLEAGRRFF
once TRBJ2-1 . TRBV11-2 TGTGCCAGCAGCTTAAATGGACTCGGCTACAATGGGCAGTTCTTC CASSLNGLGYNGQFF
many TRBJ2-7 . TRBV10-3 TGTGCCATCAGTGGTGAGACAGTCTACGAGCAGTACTTC CAISGETVYEQYF
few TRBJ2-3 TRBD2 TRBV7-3 TGTGCCAGCAGCTTCTCTGGCGGGGGGGCGTCAGATACGCAGTATTTT CASSFSGGGASDTQYF
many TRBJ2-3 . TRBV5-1 TGCGCCAGCAGCTTGGTTGGCCTGGGGACAGATACGCAGTATTTT CASSLVGLGTDTQYF
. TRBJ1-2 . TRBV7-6 TGTGCCAGCAGCTTGGCGGCCGGGGGGCCACGTGGCTACACCTTC CASSLAAGGPRGYTF
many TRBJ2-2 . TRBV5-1 TGCGCCAGCAGCTTTACGGGGGATTGGACCGGGGAGCTGTTTTTT CASSFTGDWTGELFF
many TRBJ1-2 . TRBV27 TGTGCCAGCAGTTCTCGGACAGTGTCCCATGGCTACACCTTC CASSSRTVSHGYTF
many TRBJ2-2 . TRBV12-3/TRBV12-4 TGTGCCAGCAGTTTTCGCCCGCAGGGACGGATCACCGGGGAGCTGTTTTTT CASSFRPQGRITGELFF
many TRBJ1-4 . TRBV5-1 TGCGCCAGCAGCTCTGGTGAGGCATCTGCAACTAATGAAAAACTGTTTTTT CASSSGEASATNEKLFF
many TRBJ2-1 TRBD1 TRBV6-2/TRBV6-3 TGTGCCAGCAGTTCCACAGGGGGCCGAAATGAGCAGTTCTTC CASSSTGGRNEQFF
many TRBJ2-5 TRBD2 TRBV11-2 TGTGCCAGCAGCGTTGAATGGGGGGGTCAAGAGACCCAGTACTTC CASSVEWGGQETQYF
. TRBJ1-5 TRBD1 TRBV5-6 TGTGCCAGCAGCTTGGGACCAGGGGGCGCGCAGCCCCAGCATTTT CASSLGPGGAQPQHF
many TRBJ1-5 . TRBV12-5 TGTGCTAGTGGTTTTGACCACAGGGTGGTGAATAGCAATCAGCCCCAGCATTTT CASGFDHRVVNSNQPQHF
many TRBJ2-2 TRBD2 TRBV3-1 TGTGCCAGCAGCCCACTTACTAGCGGGGGTCCCACCGGGGAGCTGTTTTTT CASSPLTSGGPTGELFF
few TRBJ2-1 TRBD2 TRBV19 TGTGCCAGTAGTGCGACTAGCGGGGGGGCCGAAGAGCAGTTCTTC CASSATSGGAEEQFF
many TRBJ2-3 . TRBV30 TGTGCCTGGAACCAGGGGTCCCCCCTCACAGATACGCAGTATTTT CAWNQGSPLTDTQYF
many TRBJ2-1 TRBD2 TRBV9 TGTGCCAGCAGCGTAGGACTAGCCTCCTACAATGAGCAGTTCTTC CASSVGLASYNEQFF
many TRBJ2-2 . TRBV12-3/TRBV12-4 TGTGCCAGCAGTTTTGACTTTAAAGCGAACACCGGGGAGCTGTTTTTT CASSFDFKANTGELFF
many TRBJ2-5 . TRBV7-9 TGTGCCAGCAGCTTTATCCTAGCTAGAGAGGAGACCCAGTACTTC CASSFILAREETQYF
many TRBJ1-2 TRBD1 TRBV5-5 TGTGCCAGCAGCCTAGGGACAGGTTATGGCTACACCTTC CASSLGTGYGYTF
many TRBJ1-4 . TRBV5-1 TGCGCCAGCAGCTTGGCCCTTACAGCAACTAATGAAAAACTGTTTTTT CASSLALTATNEKLFF
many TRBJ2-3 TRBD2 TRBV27 TGTGCCAGCAAGCCCCACCCTAGCGGGACGCAGTATTTT CASKPHPSGTQYF
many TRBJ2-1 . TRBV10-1 TGCGCCAGCAGTGAGCCCCTAGCTTGGGGTAGAAGTGAGCAGTTCTTC CASSEPLAWGRSEQFF
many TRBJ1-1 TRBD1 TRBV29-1 TGCAGCGTTGCAAGACAGGGGCGGCCGAACACTGAAGCTTTCTTT CSVARQGRPNTEAFF
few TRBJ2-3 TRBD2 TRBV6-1 TGTGCCAGCAGCAAAGGACTAGCGGGGGCCGCCGTGGGTCGGACGCAGTATTTT CASSKGLAGAAVGRTQYF
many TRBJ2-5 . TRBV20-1 TGCAGTGCTAGTCTCGAGACCCAGTACTTC CSASLETQYF
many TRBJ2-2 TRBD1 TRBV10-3 TGTGCCATCTCGGGACAGGGCCCCACCGGGGAGCTGTTTTTT CAISGQGPTGELFF
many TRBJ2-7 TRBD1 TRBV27 TGTGCCAGCAGTGCCGACAGGGACGACGAGCAGTACTTC CASSADRDDEQYF
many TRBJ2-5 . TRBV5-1 TGCGCCAGCAGCAAAACCGTTGGCCAAGAGACCCAGTACTTC CASSKTVGQETQYF
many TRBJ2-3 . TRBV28 TGTGCCAGCAGTCCTCGGGGACACCCCCGCACAGATACGCAGTATTTT CASSPRGHPRTDTQYF
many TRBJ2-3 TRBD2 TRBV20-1 TGCAGTGCTAGTGCCGGGGGGTATAAAGATACGCAGTATTTT CSASAGGYKDTQYF
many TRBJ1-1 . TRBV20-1 TGCAGTGCTAGATCCACGGGAGTGGGGAACACTGAAGCTTTCTTT CSARSTGVGNTEAFF
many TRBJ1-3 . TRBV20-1 TGCAGTGCTAGAGCACCTCGGGGGCTCGGAAACACCATATATTTT CSARAPRGLGNTIYF
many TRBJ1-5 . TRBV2 TGTGCCAGCAGACCCAACAGGGACAATCAGCCCCAGCATTTT CASRPNRDNQPQHF
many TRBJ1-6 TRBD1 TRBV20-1 TGCTTGACTCTGGACAGGAGCTCCTATAATTCACCCCTCCACTTT CLTLDRSSYNSPLHF
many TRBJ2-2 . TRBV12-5 TGTGCTAGTGGTACCGACAGTAGGGGGATAGGCCCCCAGGAGCTGTTTTTT CASGTDSRGIGPQELFF
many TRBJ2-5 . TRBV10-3 TGTGCCACCCATGGGACACCACAAGAGACCCAGTACTTC CATHGTPQETQYF
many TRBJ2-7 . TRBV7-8 TGTGCCAGCAGCTTAGCGGGTAACCTTAGGGCAACATCCTACGAGCAGTACTTC CASSLAGNLRATSYEQYF
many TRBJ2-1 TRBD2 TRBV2 TGTGCCAGCAGCCCCCAGCGGGGGGGCGCCTACAATGAGCAGTTCTTC CASSPQRGGAYNEQFF
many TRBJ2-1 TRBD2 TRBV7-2 TGTGCCAGCAGCCCCCCTTCAGCGGGGGGGCCGTATGAGCAGTTCTTC CASSPPSAGGPYEQFF
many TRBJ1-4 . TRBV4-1 TGCGCCAGCAGCCAAGAGGTGGCAGCACCTAATGAAAAACTGTTTTTT CASSQEVAAPNEKLFF
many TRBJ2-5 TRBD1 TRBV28 TGTGCCAGCAGTTTATCGAGGGACAGTAGGTACCAAGAGACCCAGTACTTC CASSLSRDSRYQETQYF
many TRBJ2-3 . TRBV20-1 TGCAGTGCTAGAGATCATCTAGCGACCGATACGCAGTATTTT CSARDHLATDTQYF